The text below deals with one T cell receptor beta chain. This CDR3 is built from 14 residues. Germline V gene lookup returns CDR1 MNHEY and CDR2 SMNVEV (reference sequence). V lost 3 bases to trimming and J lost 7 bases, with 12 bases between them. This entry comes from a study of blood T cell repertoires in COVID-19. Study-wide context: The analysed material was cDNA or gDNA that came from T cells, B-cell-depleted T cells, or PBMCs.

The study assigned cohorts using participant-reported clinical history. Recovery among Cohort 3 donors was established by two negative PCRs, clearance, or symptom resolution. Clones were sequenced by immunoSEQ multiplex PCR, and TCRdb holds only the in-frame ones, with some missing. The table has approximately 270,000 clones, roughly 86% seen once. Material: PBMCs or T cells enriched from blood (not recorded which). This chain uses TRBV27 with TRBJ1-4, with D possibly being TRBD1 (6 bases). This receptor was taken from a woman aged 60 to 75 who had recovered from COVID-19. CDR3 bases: TGTGCCAGCAGTTTTCGCCAGGGGAGTGAAAAACTGTTTTTT. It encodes CASSFRQGSEKLFF.